The 5 T cell receptor beta chains listed next were all sequenced from one sample in a study of T cells after yellow fever vaccination (dated by TCRdb to the late 2010s). Read against the paper, the sample's treatment or condition label means: live attenuated yellow fever vaccine strain. The library was prepared using 5' RACE. The instrument was an Illumina HiSeq 2500. The raw public data were reprocessed by TCRdb itself: fastp quality trimming at Q25, MiXCR clonotype calling, in-frame beta chains only. Each record represents a unique CDR3 protein, reported with the most common genes and DNA among its rows. The sample profile shows about 74,000 distinct CDR3 sequences; around 7% of them were found once. The ten largest clonotypes hold roughly 35% of the sample. The sequenced sample was CD8+ T cells sorted from PBMCs, obtained 5 to 6 days after the first yellow fever vaccination. Source of these receptors: a man between 18 and 35 years old who received the YFV17D yellow fever vaccine.

This clonotype was found many times. The chain combines TRBV20-1 with TRBJ2-5, with 9 bases matching TRBD2. This CDR3 comprises 16 residues. V shed 6 bases and J 5 bases; nucleotides not matched to a gene: 16. The V gene's germline CDR1 is DFQATT and CDR2 SNEGSKA (reference sequence). For the CDR3, the DNA is TGCAGTGCCCATGCGTCTTCAGCGGGGGGCTGGGAGACCCAGTACTTC. Its translation: CSAHASSAGGWETQYF.

This clonotype was detected only a few times. The chain employs TRBV29-1 and TRBJ1-2; D unclear. Germline V lookup: CDR1 SQVTM, CDR2 ANQGSEA. This CDR3 is 14 amino acids long. Between the trimmed V and J ends, which lost 4 bases and 6 bases, there was a span of 18 bases. This CDR3 reads CSVGDVALLHGYTF. The CDR3 nucleotides read TGCAGCGTTGGGGATGTAGCGCTCCTTCATGGCTACACCTTC.

This clonotype was seen many times. The CDR3 sequence is CSASTGLVADNEQFF. CDR3 nucleotide sequence: TGCAGTGCTTCAACAGGACTAGTGGCAGACAATGAGCAGTTCTTC. This rearrangement joins TRBV20-1 to TRBJ2-1; 7 bases are shared with TRBD2. J gave up 5 bases and V 5 bases, and 12 bases lay outside the gene matches. The CDR3 loop spans 15 amino acids. In germline, CDR1 is DFQATT, CDR2 SNEGSKA (reference sequence).

This clonotype has a count of ten or more. The V and J genes are TRBV19 and TRBJ2-1; a possible D gene is TRBD1 (5 bases). Deletions cut 9 bases from V and 3 bases from J, with 15 bases between. Germline V gene sequence: CDR1 LNHDA, CDR2 SQIVND (reference sequence). The CDR3 covers 14 residues. The CDR3 DNA sequence: TGTGCCAGCTCATGGGGCTACCTCTACAATGAGCAGTTCTTC. Protein sequence: CASSWGYLYNEQFF.

This clonotype was observed a few times. The gene calls are TRBV18 and TRBJ2-3; 7 bases fit TRBD2. The CDR3 length is 16 residues. With 3 bases clipped from V and 0 bases from J, the junction kept 6 bases outside the gene matches. CDR1 and CDR2 (germline): KGHSH, LQKENI. The CDR3 DNA is TGTGCCAGCTCACCCCTCCGGGGGGAAAGCACAGATACGCAGTATTTT. It codes for CASSPLRGESTDTQYF.